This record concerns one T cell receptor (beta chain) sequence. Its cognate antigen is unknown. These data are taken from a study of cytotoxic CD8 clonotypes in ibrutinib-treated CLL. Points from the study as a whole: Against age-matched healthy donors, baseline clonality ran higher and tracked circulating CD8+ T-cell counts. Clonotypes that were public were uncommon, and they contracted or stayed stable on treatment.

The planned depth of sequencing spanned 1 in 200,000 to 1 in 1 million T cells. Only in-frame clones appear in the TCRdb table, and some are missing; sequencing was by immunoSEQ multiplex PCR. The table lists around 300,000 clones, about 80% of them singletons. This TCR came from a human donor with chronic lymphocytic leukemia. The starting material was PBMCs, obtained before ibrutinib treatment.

This CDR3 is CASSGRLGAEKLFF. CDR3 DNA sequence: TGTGCCAGCAGTGGGCGGTTAGGGGCTGAAAAACTGTTTTTT. The V call is TRBV2, the J call TRBJ1-4; maybe TRBD1 (5 bases). Germline CDR1 reads SNHLY; CDR2 reads FYNNEI. Trimming left V 4 bases short and J 7 bases short, with 13 bases between. The CDR3 extends over 14 amino acids.